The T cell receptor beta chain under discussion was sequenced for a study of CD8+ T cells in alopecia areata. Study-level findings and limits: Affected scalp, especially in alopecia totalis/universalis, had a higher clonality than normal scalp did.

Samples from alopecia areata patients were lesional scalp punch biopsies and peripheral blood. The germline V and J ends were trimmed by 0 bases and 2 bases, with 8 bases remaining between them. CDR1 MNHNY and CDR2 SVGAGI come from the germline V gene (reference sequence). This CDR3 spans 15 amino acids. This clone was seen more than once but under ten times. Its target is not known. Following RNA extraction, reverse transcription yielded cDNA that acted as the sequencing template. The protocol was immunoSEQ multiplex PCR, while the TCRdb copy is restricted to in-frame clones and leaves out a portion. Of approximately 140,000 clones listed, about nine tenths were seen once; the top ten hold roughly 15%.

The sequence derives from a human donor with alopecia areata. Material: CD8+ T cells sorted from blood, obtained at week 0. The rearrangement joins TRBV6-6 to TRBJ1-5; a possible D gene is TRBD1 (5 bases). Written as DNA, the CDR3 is TGTGCCAGCAGTTACTCAGGGACGGGCAATCAGCCCCAGCATTTT. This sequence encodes CASSYSGTGNQPQHF.